A selection of T cell receptor beta chains follows, all from one sample in a study of memory CD4+ T cells and cytomegalovirus serostatus. Method: immunoSEQ multiplex PCR; TCRdb's copy keeps in-frame clones and lacks some. The table has under 35,000 clones, about three quarters seen once. Sequencing was done on a sample of memory CD4+ T cells from blood. Receptor source: an adult in good health and CMV-seronegative. Each CDR3 is given with its conserved first and last residue. Fields, in order: CDR3 DNA, CDR3 protein, J gene, D gene, clone size, V gene. The D gene is left open where the match is weak. Size is stated for part of the rows, as once, few or many counts, or as a class when the clone is expanded.

cdr3_nt: TGTGCCAGCAGCTTCGTTGTTAGCGGGAGGGCCGCCAATGAGCAGTTCTTC; cdr3_aa: CASSFVVSGRAANEQFF; j_call: TRBJ2-1; d_call: TRBD2; clone_size: NA; v_call: TRBV5-8
cdr3_nt: TGTGCCAGCACCCAGAGGGGGGACACCCAGTTCTTC; cdr3_aa: CASTQRGDTQFF; j_call: TRBJ2-1; d_call: NA; clone_size: NA; v_call: TRBV27
cdr3_nt: TGCGCCAGCAGCCCGACTAGGAGCACAGATACGCAGTATTTT; cdr3_aa: CASSPTRSTDTQYF; j_call: TRBJ2-3; d_call: NA; clone_size: NA; v_call: TRBV4-3
cdr3_nt: TGTGCCAGCAGTTTAGTGGGAGTCAGCACAGATACGCAGTATTTT; cdr3_aa: CASSLVGVSTDTQYF; j_call: TRBJ2-3; d_call: NA; clone_size: NA; v_call: TRBV27
cdr3_nt: TGTGCCAGCAGTTTCCGGGGCCAATCCACAGATACGCAGTATTTT; cdr3_aa: CASSFRGQSTDTQYF; j_call: TRBJ2-3; d_call: NA; clone_size: NA; v_call: TRBV28
cdr3_nt: TGTGCCAGCAATCGAGTAGGTGGAAACACCATATATTTT; cdr3_aa: CASNRVGGNTIYF; j_call: TRBJ1-3; d_call: NA; clone_size: few; v_call: TRBV6-5
cdr3_nt: TGTGCCAGCTCACCATCAGCGAACAAAAATCAGCCCCAGCATTTT; cdr3_aa: CASSPSANKNQPQHF; j_call: TRBJ1-5; d_call: NA; clone_size: NA; v_call: TRBV18
cdr3_nt: TGTGCCAGCAGCCCCCAGAGGCTAGCGGCCACAGATACGCAGTATTTT; cdr3_aa: CASSPQRLAATDTQYF; j_call: TRBJ2-3; d_call: TRBD2; clone_size: NA; v_call: TRBV11-2
cdr3_nt: TGTGCCAGCTCTACGACTAGCGGGAGAGAGACCCAGTACTTC; cdr3_aa: CASSTTSGRETQYF; j_call: TRBJ2-5; d_call: TRBD2; clone_size: few; v_call: TRBV19
cdr3_nt: TGTGCCAGCAGGGGGACAGGGGGTTCACCCCTCCACTTT; cdr3_aa: CASRGTGGSPLHF; j_call: TRBJ1-6; d_call: TRBD1; clone_size: few; v_call: TRBV6-6
cdr3_nt: TGTGCCAGCAGCTTAGGGGGGAAAGAGACCCAGTACTTC; cdr3_aa: CASSLGGKETQYF; j_call: TRBJ2-5; d_call: NA; clone_size: NA; v_call: TRBV11-1
cdr3_nt: TGTGCCATCAGTGAGCACAGGGAGGGGGAGCAGTACTTC; cdr3_aa: CAISEHREGEQYF; j_call: TRBJ2-7; d_call: NA; clone_size: NA; v_call: TRBV10-3
cdr3_nt: TGTGCCAGCACTGAACCCGGGACAGGGGATCAGCCCCAGCATTTT; cdr3_aa: CASTEPGTGDQPQHF; j_call: TRBJ1-5; d_call: TRBD1; clone_size: NA; v_call: TRBV2
cdr3_nt: TGTGCCAGCATGACACGGACAGTCCAAGAGACCCAGTACTTC; cdr3_aa: CASMTRTVQETQYF; j_call: TRBJ2-5; d_call: NA; clone_size: NA; v_call: TRBV28
cdr3_nt: TGTGCCAGCAGTTTACACGGGGAGCTGTTTTTT; cdr3_aa: CASSLHGELFF; j_call: TRBJ2-2; d_call: NA; clone_size: NA; v_call: TRBV7-9
cdr3_nt: TGCGCCAGCAGCCAAGAGTGGGCAGGGGGCACAGAGACCCAGTACTTC; cdr3_aa: CASSQEWAGGTETQYF; j_call: TRBJ2-5; d_call: TRBD1; clone_size: NA; v_call: TRBV4-3
cdr3_nt: TGTGCCAGCAGCGGGAGGGAGAACACAGATACGCAGTATTTT; cdr3_aa: CASSGRENTDTQYF; j_call: TRBJ2-3; d_call: NA; clone_size: NA; v_call: TRBV9
cdr3_nt: TGTGCCAGCAGCCCCCACAGGGGAGGGGCAGATACGCAGTATTTT; cdr3_aa: CASSPHRGGADTQYF; j_call: TRBJ2-3; d_call: NA; clone_size: NA; v_call: TRBV7-9
cdr3_nt: TGTGCCAGCAGCCCAATCGGACAGGGGGTAGAAAAACTGTTTTTT; cdr3_aa: CASSPIGQGVEKLFF; j_call: TRBJ1-4; d_call: TRBD1; clone_size: once; v_call: TRBV6-1
cdr3_nt: TGCAGTGCTCTCTATAGTGGGAGGCAGTACTTC; cdr3_aa: CSALYSGRQYF; j_call: TRBJ2-7; d_call: NA; clone_size: NA; v_call: TRBV20-1
cdr3_nt: TGTGCCAGCAAAGGGCGGGAGGAGGGCTCCTACGAGCAGTACTTC; cdr3_aa: CASKGREEGSYEQYF; j_call: TRBJ2-7; d_call: TRBD2; clone_size: NA; v_call: TRBV6-1
cdr3_nt: TGTGCCAGCAGCTTAGCGAGGACTTACAACTATGGCTACACCTTC; cdr3_aa: CASSLARTYNYGYTF; j_call: TRBJ1-2; d_call: NA; clone_size: NA; v_call: TRBV7-9
cdr3_nt: TGCGCCAGCAGCCAAGAACTAGCGGGACAAGCCTACAATGAGCAGTTCTTC; cdr3_aa: CASSQELAGQAYNEQFF; j_call: TRBJ2-1; d_call: TRBD2; clone_size: NA; v_call: TRBV4-3
cdr3_nt: TGTGCCAGCAGCATATTCACAGATACGCAGTATTTT; cdr3_aa: CASSIFTDTQYF; j_call: TRBJ2-3; d_call: NA; clone_size: NA; v_call: TRBV7-2
cdr3_nt: TGTGCCAGCGGGGGGTACTCCGCGGTGGGCTACACCTTC; cdr3_aa: CASGGYSAVGYTF; j_call: TRBJ1-2; d_call: NA; clone_size: NA; v_call: TRBV2
cdr3_nt: TGTGCCAGCAGTCATACTGAAGCTTTCTTT; cdr3_aa: CASSHTEAFF; j_call: TRBJ1-1; d_call: NA; clone_size: once; v_call: TRBV28
cdr3_nt: TGTGCCAGCAGTCCCCGGGGTGGCGGGAGCTCCTACGAGCAGTACTTC; cdr3_aa: CASSPRGGGSSYEQYF; j_call: TRBJ2-7; d_call: TRBD2; clone_size: NA; v_call: TRBV27
cdr3_nt: TGCAGCGTTGCAGGGGTAGGGGAAAAACTGTTTTTT; cdr3_aa: CSVAGVGEKLFF; j_call: TRBJ1-4; d_call: NA; clone_size: NA; v_call: TRBV29-1
cdr3_nt: TGTGCCAGCAGTTACTTTCAGAATCAGCCCCAGCATTTT; cdr3_aa: CASSYFQNQPQHF; j_call: TRBJ1-5; d_call: NA; clone_size: NA; v_call: TRBV6-5
cdr3_nt: TGCGGCCTGGTGGCAGGGAACTATGGCTACACCTTC; cdr3_aa: CGLVAGNYGYTF; j_call: TRBJ1-2; d_call: NA; clone_size: NA; v_call: TRBV29-1
cdr3_nt: TGTGCCAGCAGCCCAGATACGCAGTATTTT; cdr3_aa: CASSPDTQYF; j_call: TRBJ2-3; d_call: NA; clone_size: few; v_call: TRBV6-1
cdr3_nt: TGTGCCAGCAGTGACCGGACGGCTCTCGGAGTTTGGCATTTT; cdr3_aa: CASSDRTALGVWHF; j_call: TRBJ1-5; d_call: NA; clone_size: few; v_call: TRBV6-1
cdr3_nt: TGCGCCAGTGGGCAAATGGACGGCGCTGGCTACACCTTC; cdr3_aa: CASGQMDGAGYTF; j_call: TRBJ1-2; d_call: NA; clone_size: NA; v_call: TRBV5-1
cdr3_nt: TGTGCCAGCTCACCATTCCGCGGGGGGGTTTACAATGAGCAGTTCTTC; cdr3_aa: CASSPFRGGVYNEQFF; j_call: TRBJ2-1; d_call: TRBD2; clone_size: NA; v_call: TRBV18
cdr3_nt: TGTGCCAGCAGCAAAAAAGATGCTAGGGGAAATTCACCCCTCCACTTT; cdr3_aa: CASSKKDARGNSPLHF; j_call: TRBJ1-6; d_call: NA; clone_size: NA; v_call: TRBV21-1
cdr3_nt: TGTGCCAGCAGATCTACAGAGAACACCGGGGAGCTGTTTTTT; cdr3_aa: CASRSTENTGELFF; j_call: TRBJ2-2; d_call: NA; clone_size: NA; v_call: TRBV2
cdr3_nt: TGTGCCAGCAGCTTGGGGGAAGGAGCAGATACGCAGTATTTT; cdr3_aa: CASSLGEGADTQYF; j_call: TRBJ2-3; d_call: NA; clone_size: once; v_call: TRBV5-5
cdr3_nt: TGCGCCAGCAGCAGAGGGACGGATCCTGTCTATGGCTACACCTTC; cdr3_aa: CASSRGTDPVYGYTF; j_call: TRBJ1-2; d_call: NA; clone_size: NA; v_call: TRBV5-1
cdr3_nt: TGTGCCTGGAGGGACAATCCTGATTCACCCCTCCACTTT; cdr3_aa: CAWRDNPDSPLHF; j_call: TRBJ1-6; d_call: NA; clone_size: NA; v_call: TRBV30
cdr3_nt: TGTGCCAGTAGTATTGATTTCCGGGGGCTGGACGAAAAACTGTTTTTT; cdr3_aa: CASSIDFRGLDEKLFF; j_call: TRBJ1-4; d_call: NA; clone_size: NA; v_call: TRBV19